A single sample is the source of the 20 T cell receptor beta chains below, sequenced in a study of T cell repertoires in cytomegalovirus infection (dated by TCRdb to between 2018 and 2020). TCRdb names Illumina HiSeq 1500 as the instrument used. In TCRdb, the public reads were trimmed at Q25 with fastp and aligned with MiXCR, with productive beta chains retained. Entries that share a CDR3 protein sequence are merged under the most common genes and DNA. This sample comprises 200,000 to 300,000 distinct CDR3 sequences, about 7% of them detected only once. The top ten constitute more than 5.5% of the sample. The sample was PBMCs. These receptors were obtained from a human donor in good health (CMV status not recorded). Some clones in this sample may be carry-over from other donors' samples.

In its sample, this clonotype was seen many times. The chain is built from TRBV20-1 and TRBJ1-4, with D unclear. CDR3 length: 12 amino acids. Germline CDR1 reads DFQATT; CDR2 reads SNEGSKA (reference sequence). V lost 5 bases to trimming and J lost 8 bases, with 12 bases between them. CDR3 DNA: TGCAGTGCTGGAGGCCCTGACGAAAAACTGTTTTTT. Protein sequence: CSAGGPDEKLFF.

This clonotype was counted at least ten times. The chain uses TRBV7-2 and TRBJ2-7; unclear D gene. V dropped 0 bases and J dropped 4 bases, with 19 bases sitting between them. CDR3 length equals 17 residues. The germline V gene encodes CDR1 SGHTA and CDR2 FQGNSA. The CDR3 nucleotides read TGTGCCAGCAGCTTAGCGGTGGACCGGGTGGTGGGGTACGAGCAGTACTTC. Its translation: CASSLAVDRVVGYEQYF.

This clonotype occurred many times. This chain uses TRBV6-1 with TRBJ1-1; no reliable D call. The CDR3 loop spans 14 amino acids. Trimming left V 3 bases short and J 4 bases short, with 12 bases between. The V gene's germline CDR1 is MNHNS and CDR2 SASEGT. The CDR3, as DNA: TGTGCCAGCAGTGACAGGAGTTTGGGCACTGAAGCTTTCTTT. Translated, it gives CASSDRSLGTEAFF.

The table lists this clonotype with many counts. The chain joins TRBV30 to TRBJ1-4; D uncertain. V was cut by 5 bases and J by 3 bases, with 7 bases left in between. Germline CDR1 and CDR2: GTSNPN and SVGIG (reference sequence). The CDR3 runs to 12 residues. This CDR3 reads CAWEGPNEKLFF. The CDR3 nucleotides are TGTGCCTGGGAGGGTCCTAATGAAAAACTGTTTTTT.

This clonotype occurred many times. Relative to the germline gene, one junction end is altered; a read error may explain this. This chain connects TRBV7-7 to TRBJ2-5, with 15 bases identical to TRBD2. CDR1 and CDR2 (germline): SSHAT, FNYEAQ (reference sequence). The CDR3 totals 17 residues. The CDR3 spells CASSLGLAGGSQETQYF. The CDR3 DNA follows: TGTGCTAGCAGCTTAGGACTAGCGGGGGGGTCCCAAGAGACCCAGTACTTC.

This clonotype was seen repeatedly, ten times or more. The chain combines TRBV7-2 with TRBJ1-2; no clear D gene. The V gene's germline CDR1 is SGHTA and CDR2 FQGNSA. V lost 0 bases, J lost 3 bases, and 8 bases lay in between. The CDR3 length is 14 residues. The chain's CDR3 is CASSLAGGDYGYTF. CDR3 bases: TGTGCCAGCAGCTTAGCGGGCGGAGACTATGGCTACACCTTC.

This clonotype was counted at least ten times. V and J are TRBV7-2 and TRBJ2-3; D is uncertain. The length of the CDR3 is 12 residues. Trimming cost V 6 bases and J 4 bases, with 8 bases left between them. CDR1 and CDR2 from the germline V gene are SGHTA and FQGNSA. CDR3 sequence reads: CASSLTSDTQYF. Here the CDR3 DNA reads TGTGCCAGCAGTCTTACATCAGATACGCAGTATTTT.

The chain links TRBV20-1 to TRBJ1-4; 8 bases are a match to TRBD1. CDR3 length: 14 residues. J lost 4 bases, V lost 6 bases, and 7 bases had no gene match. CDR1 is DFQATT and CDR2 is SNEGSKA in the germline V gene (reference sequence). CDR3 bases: TGCAGTGCGTCCCACAGGGGGTTTAATGAAAAACTGTTTTTT. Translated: CSASHRGFNEKLFF.

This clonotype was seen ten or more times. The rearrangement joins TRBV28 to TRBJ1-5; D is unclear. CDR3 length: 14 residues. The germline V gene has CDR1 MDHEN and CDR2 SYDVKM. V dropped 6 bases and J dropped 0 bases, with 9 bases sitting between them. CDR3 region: CASRAGDSNQPQHF. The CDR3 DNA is TGTGCCAGCAGGGCGGGAGATAGCAATCAGCCCCAGCATTTT. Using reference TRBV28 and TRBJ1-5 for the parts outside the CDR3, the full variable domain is DVKVTQSSRYLVKRTGEKVFLECVQDMDHENMFWYRQDPGLGLRLIYFSYDVKMKEKGDIPEGYSVSREKKERFSLILESASTNQTSMYLCASRAGDSNQPQHFGDGTRLSIL.

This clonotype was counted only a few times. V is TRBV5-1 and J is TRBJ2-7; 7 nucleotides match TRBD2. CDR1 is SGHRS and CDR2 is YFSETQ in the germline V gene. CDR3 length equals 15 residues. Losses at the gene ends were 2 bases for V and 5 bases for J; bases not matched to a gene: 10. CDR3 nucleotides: TGCGCCAGCAGCTTCAGGGCGGGGGTCGGAGACGAGCAGTACTTC. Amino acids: CASSFRAGVGDEQYF.

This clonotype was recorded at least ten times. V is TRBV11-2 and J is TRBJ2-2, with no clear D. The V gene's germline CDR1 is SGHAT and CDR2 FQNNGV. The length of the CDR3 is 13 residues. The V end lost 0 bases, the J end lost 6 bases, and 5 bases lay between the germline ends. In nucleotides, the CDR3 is TGTGCCAGCAGCTTAGACGGCGCCGGGGAGCTGTTTTTT. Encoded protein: CASSLDGAGELFF.

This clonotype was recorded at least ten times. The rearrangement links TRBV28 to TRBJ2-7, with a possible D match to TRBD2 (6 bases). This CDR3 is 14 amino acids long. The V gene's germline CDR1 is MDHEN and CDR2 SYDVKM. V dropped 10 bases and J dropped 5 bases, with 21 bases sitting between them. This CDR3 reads CATSQEGERHEQYF. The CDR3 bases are TGTGCCACCTCCCAGGAGGGTGAGAGGCACGAGCAGTACTTC. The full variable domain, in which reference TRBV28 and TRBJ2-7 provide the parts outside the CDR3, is DVKVTQSSRYLVKRTGEKVFLECVQDMDHENMFWYRQDPGLGLRLIYFSYDVKMKEKGDIPEGYSVSREKKERFSLILESASTNQTSMYLCATSQEGERHEQYFGPGTRLTVT.

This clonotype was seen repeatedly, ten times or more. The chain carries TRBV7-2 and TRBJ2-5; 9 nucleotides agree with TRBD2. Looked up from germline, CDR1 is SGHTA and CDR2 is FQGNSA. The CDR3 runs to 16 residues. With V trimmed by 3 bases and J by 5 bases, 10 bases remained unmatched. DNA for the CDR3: TGTGCCAGCAGCTTCTCCCTATTAGCGGGGGCGGAGACCCAGTACTTC. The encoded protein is CASSFSLLAGAETQYF.

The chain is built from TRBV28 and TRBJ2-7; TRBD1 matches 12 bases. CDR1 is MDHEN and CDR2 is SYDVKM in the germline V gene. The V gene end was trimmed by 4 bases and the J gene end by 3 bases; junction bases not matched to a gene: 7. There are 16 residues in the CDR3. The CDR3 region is CASSSPGTGGNYEQYF. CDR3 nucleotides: TGTGCCAGCAGTTCACCGGGGACAGGGGGCAACTACGAGCAGTACTTC.

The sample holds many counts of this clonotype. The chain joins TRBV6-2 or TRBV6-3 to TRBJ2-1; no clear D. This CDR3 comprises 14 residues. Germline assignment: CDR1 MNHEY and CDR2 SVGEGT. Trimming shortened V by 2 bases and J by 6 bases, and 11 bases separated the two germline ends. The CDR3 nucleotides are TGTGCCAGCAGTTACCCGGCCAGGATCAATGAGCAGTTCTTC. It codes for CASSYPARINEQFF.

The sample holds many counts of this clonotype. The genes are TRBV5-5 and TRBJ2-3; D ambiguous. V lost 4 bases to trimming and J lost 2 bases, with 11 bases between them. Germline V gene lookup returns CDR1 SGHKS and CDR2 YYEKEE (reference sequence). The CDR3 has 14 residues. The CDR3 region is CASSKVLYTDTQYF. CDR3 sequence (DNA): TGTGCCAGCAGCAAGGTTCTATACACAGATACGCAGTATTTT.

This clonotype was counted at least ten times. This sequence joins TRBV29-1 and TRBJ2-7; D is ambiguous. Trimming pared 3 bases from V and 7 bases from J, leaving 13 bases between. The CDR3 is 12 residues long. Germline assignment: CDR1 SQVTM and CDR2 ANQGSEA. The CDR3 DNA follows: TGCAGCGTTGAGGTACGCAATGAGGAGCAGTACTTC. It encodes CSVEVRNEEQYF.

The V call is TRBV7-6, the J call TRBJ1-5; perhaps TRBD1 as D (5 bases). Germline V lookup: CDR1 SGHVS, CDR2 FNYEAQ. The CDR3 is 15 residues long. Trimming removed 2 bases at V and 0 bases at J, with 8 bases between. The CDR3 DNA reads TGTGCCAGCAGCTTATCGACAGATAGCAATCAGCCCCAGCATTTT. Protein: CASSLSTDSNQPQHF.

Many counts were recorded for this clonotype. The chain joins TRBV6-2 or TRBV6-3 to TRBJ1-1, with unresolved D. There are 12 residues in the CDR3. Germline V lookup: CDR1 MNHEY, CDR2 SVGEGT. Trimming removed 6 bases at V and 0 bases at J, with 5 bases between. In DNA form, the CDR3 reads TGTGCCAGCAGGGACGTGAACACTGAAGCTTTCTTT. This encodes CASRDVNTEAFF.

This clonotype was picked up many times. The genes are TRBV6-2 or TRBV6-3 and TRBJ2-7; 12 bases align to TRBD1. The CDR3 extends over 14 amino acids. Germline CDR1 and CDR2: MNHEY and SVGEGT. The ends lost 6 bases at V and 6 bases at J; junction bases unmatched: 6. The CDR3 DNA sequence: TGTGCCAGCAGACCCGGGACAGGGGGCTCCGAGCAGTACTTC. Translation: CASRPGTGGSEQYF.